A selection of T cell receptor beta chains follows, all from one sample in a study of radiotherapy plus CTLA-4 blockade in lung cancer. Sequencing was performed with immunoSEQ multiplex PCR; in TCRdb, only in-frame clones are kept and a portion is missing. The sample has some 50,000 clones; approximately 85% are singletons. The sample in question was peripheral blood, obtained from a patient treated with radiotherapy plus ipilimumab. The receptors were gathered from a human donor with non-small cell lung cancer whose response to radiotherapy plus ipilimumab could not be evaluated. Each CDR3 is given with its conserved first and last residue. D genes are given only for firm matches. Clone size appears in some rows only: once, few, many, or a class for an expanded clone.

J gene: TRBJ1-5
D gene: TRBD1
V gene: TRBV7-2
clone size: once
CDR3 DNA: TGTGCCAGCAGCTTCGACAGGGAGAGGCCCCAGCATTTT
CDR3 protein: CASSFDRERPQHF

J gene: TRBJ1-2
D gene: TRBD1
V gene: TRBV19
clone size: .
CDR3 DNA: TGTGCCAGTAGTATTGAGGGGACAGGGCATGGCTACACCTTC
CDR3 protein: CASSIEGTGHGYTF

J gene: TRBJ1-5
D gene: .
V gene: TRBV28
clone size: .
CDR3 DNA: TGTGCCAGCAGTCCCCGGGAGGGGGGAAGGGATGGCAATCAGCCCCAGCATTTT
CDR3 protein: CASSPREGGRDGNQPQHF

J gene: TRBJ1-5
D gene: .
V gene: TRBV2
clone size: .
CDR3 DNA: TGTGCCAGCAGTCCACTTAATAGCAATCAGCCCCAGCATTTT
CDR3 protein: CASSPLNSNQPQHF

J gene: TRBJ2-1
D gene: TRBD2
V gene: TRBV6-5
clone size: .
CDR3 DNA: TGTGCCAGCAGTTACTTGGGCGGGGGCAATGAGCAGTTCTTC
CDR3 protein: CASSYLGGGNEQFF

J gene: TRBJ1-2
D gene: TRBD1
V gene: TRBV19
clone size: .
CDR3 DNA: TGTGCCAGCGAGGGACAGGGCAACTATGGCTACACCTTC
CDR3 protein: CASEGQGNYGYTF

J gene: TRBJ1-2
D gene: .
V gene: TRBV7-2
clone size: .
CDR3 DNA: TGTGCCAGCAGCCTTTCAGGGATCACTGGCTACACCTTC
CDR3 protein: CASSLSGITGYTF

J gene: TRBJ1-4
D gene: .
V gene: TRBV2
clone size: .
CDR3 DNA: TGTGCCAGCAGGGAACAGGGATTAGGAGAAAAACTGTTTTTT
CDR3 protein: CASREQGLGEKLFF

J gene: TRBJ1-1
D gene: TRBD1
V gene: TRBV6-1
clone size: .
CDR3 DNA: TGTGCCAGCAGTGCCCGGGACAGGGGTCCGAACACTGAAGCTTTCTTT
CDR3 protein: CASSARDRGPNTEAFF

J gene: TRBJ2-2
D gene: .
V gene: TRBV5-1
clone size: .
CDR3 DNA: TGCGCCAGCAGCTTTACGGTCCTAGGAACCGGGGAGCTGTTTTTT
CDR3 protein: CASSFTVLGTGELFF

J gene: TRBJ2-1
D gene: TRBD2
V gene: TRBV27
clone size: .
CDR3 DNA: TGTGCCAGCAATAGACGATTAGCGGGGCCGAGCTCCTACAATGAGCAGTTCTTC
CDR3 protein: CASNRRLAGPSSYNEQFF

J gene: TRBJ2-7
D gene: .
V gene: TRBV10-3
clone size: medium-sized
CDR3 DNA: TGTGCCATCAGTGAGAATAGCGGATACGAGCAGTACTTC
CDR3 protein: CAISENSGYEQYF

J gene: TRBJ2-6
D gene: .
V gene: TRBV5-4
clone size: .
CDR3 DNA: TGTGCCAGCAGCTTGGAATGGCCTGGGGCCAACGTCCTGACTTTC
CDR3 protein: CASSLEWPGANVLTF

J gene: TRBJ1-2
D gene: .
V gene: TRBV5-1
clone size: .
CDR3 DNA: TGCGCCAGCAGCTTCTTCGGGGGGGTGGACTATGGCTACACCTTC
CDR3 protein: CASSFFGGVDYGYTF

J gene: TRBJ1-1
D gene: .
V gene: TRBV23-1
clone size: .
CDR3 DNA: TGCGCCAGCAGTCAATCGGGTTTTTATCGCGGGGCCAGTAACACTGAAGCTTTCTTT
CDR3 protein: CASSQSGFYRGASNTEAFF

J gene: TRBJ2-1
D gene: .
V gene: TRBV29-1
clone size: .
CDR3 DNA: TGCAGCGTTGAAGGTCGGAATGAGCAGTTCTTC
CDR3 protein: CSVEGRNEQFF

J gene: TRBJ2-1
D gene: TRBD1
V gene: TRBV7-3
clone size: .
CDR3 DNA: TGTGCCAGCAGCCAATGGGGTGAAGACAGGGTGGGGTACAATGAGCAGTTCTTC
CDR3 protein: CASSQWGEDRVGYNEQFF

J gene: TRBJ2-7
D gene: .
V gene: TRBV19
clone size: .
CDR3 DNA: TGTGCCAGTAGTCGATCAGGCAGGGGCTACGAGCAGTACTTC
CDR3 protein: CASSRSGRGYEQYF

J gene: TRBJ2-1
D gene: TRBD2
V gene: TRBV5-1
clone size: .
CDR3 DNA: TGCGCCAGCAGCGGGACTAGATACAATGAGCAGTTCTTC
CDR3 protein: CASSGTRYNEQFF

J gene: TRBJ2-3
D gene: .
V gene: TRBV28
clone size: .
CDR3 DNA: TGTGCCAGCAGTTTAGGAAATAGCGCACGCACAGATACGCAGTATTTT
CDR3 protein: CASSLGNSARTDTQYF

J gene: TRBJ1-4
D gene: .
V gene: TRBV4-1
clone size: .
CDR3 DNA: TGCGCCAGCAGCCCCGTATGGGGGGACCATAATGAAAAACTGTTTTTT
CDR3 protein: CASSPVWGDHNEKLFF

J gene: TRBJ2-7
D gene: .
V gene: TRBV6-1
clone size: .
CDR3 DNA: TGTGCCAGCAGGGCGGACTCCTACGAGCAGTACTTC
CDR3 protein: CASRADSYEQYF

J gene: TRBJ1-1
D gene: .
V gene: TRBV19
clone size: .
CDR3 DNA: TGTGCCAGTACCTACTCTGGCGGGAACACTGAAGCTTTCTTT
CDR3 protein: CASTYSGGNTEAFF

J gene: TRBJ1-1
D gene: .
V gene: TRBV28
clone size: few
CDR3 DNA: TGTGCCAGCAGCCGAACGACAGGTGGGACTGAAGCTTTCTTT
CDR3 protein: CASSRTTGGTEAFF

J gene: TRBJ1-1
D gene: .
V gene: TRBV4-3
clone size: .
CDR3 DNA: TGCGCCAGCAGCCAAGCCTCTTCGGGAAGTAGCACTGAAGCTTTCTTT
CDR3 protein: CASSQASSGSSTEAFF

J gene: TRBJ2-3
D gene: TRBD2
V gene: TRBV11-2
clone size: .
CDR3 DNA: TGTGCCAGCAGCTTAGACCCTAGCGGGACGCAGTATTTT
CDR3 protein: CASSLDPSGTQYF

J gene: TRBJ1-2
D gene: .
V gene: TRBV5-8
clone size: .
CDR3 DNA: TGTGCCAGTCGAACGGAAGGCGGTTATGGCTACACCTTC
CDR3 protein: CASRTEGGYGYTF

J gene: TRBJ2-7
D gene: TRBD2
V gene: TRBV29-1
clone size: .
CDR3 DNA: TGCAGCGTTGAGGGGGCGGGAGGGACCTACGAGCAGTACTTC
CDR3 protein: CSVEGAGGTYEQYF

J gene: TRBJ2-7
D gene: .
V gene: TRBV28
clone size: once
CDR3 DNA: TGTGCCAGCAGCCGGCGGGTTTACGAGCAGTACTTC
CDR3 protein: CASSRRVYEQYF

J gene: TRBJ2-5
D gene: TRBD1
V gene: TRBV7-3
clone size: .
CDR3 DNA: TGTGCCAGCAGCCCTTCCGGGACAGCCCAAGAGACCCAGTACTTC
CDR3 protein: CASSPSGTAQETQYF

J gene: TRBJ2-1
D gene: TRBD2
V gene: TRBV5-4
clone size: .
CDR3 DNA: TGTGCCAGCAGCACCCCGGGACTAGCGGGAGGGCTCGGCAATGAGCAGTTCTTC
CDR3 protein: CASSTPGLAGGLGNEQFF

J gene: TRBJ1-1
D gene: TRBD1
V gene: TRBV29-1
clone size: .
CDR3 DNA: TGCAGCGTTGAATTAACGGACAGGCATCCATACACTGAAGCTTTCTTT
CDR3 protein: CSVELTDRHPYTEAFF

J gene: TRBJ2-7
D gene: .
V gene: TRBV4-1
clone size: .
CDR3 DNA: TGCGCCAGCAGCCAAGTCGGGGTGCGGTCCGAGCAGTACTTC
CDR3 protein: CASSQVGVRSEQYF

J gene: TRBJ2-1
D gene: TRBD1
V gene: TRBV11-2
clone size: .
CDR3 DNA: TGTGCCAGCAGCTATTATCCTCCGGGACAGGGGCCATACAATGAGCAGTTCTTC
CDR3 protein: CASSYYPPGQGPYNEQFF

J gene: TRBJ1-1
D gene: TRBD1
V gene: TRBV25-1
clone size: once
CDR3 DNA: TGTGCCAGCAGCCGGGACAGGGGTATAGACACTGAAGCTTTCTTT
CDR3 protein: CASSRDRGIDTEAFF

J gene: TRBJ2-5
D gene: TRBD1
V gene: TRBV28
clone size: .
CDR3 DNA: TGTGCCAGCAGTCCACCCCGTGGACAGGGGAGCGAGACCCAGTACTTC
CDR3 protein: CASSPPRGQGSETQYF

J gene: TRBJ2-1
D gene: .
V gene: TRBV9
clone size: .
CDR3 DNA: TGTGCCAGCAGCGCCACCGGAGGGGGCGCCCACAATGAGCAGTTCTTC
CDR3 protein: CASSATGGGAHNEQFF

J gene: TRBJ1-5
D gene: .
V gene: TRBV4-3
clone size: .
CDR3 DNA: TGCGCCAGCAGCCAAGATCCCTACTCCCGGGATAGTTATCAGCCCCAGCATTTT
CDR3 protein: CASSQDPYSRDSYQPQHF

J gene: TRBJ2-6
D gene: .
V gene: TRBV5-1
clone size: .
CDR3 DNA: TGCGCCAGCAGCTGGACAGCTCCCTCTGGGGCCAACGTCCTGACTTTC
CDR3 protein: CASSWTAPSGANVLTF

J gene: TRBJ2-7
D gene: .
V gene: TRBV2
clone size: .
CDR3 DNA: TGTGCCAGCAGTCGCAGGGTTTACGAGCAGTACTTC
CDR3 protein: CASSRRVYEQYF

J gene: TRBJ2-1
D gene: .
V gene: TRBV7-2
clone size: .
CDR3 DNA: TGTGCCAGCAGCCCCTACGGGTCCTACAATGAGCAGTTCTTC
CDR3 protein: CASSPYGSYNEQFF

J gene: TRBJ2-1
D gene: TRBD2
V gene: TRBV9
clone size: .
CDR3 DNA: TGTGCCAGCAGCGTTGGACTAGCAGACAATGAGCAGTTCTTC
CDR3 protein: CASSVGLADNEQFF

J gene: TRBJ1-1
D gene: .
V gene: TRBV27
clone size: .
CDR3 DNA: TGTGCCAGCAGTTTTTCCGGGGGATCGAACACTGAAGCTTTCTTT
CDR3 protein: CASSFSGGSNTEAFF

J gene: TRBJ1-5
D gene: .
V gene: TRBV9
clone size: .
CDR3 DNA: TGTGCCAGCAGCGTAGCTGGTCAGGTTAATCAGCCCCAGCATTTT
CDR3 protein: CASSVAGQVNQPQHF

J gene: TRBJ1-1
D gene: .
V gene: TRBV4-2
clone size: .
CDR3 DNA: TGTGCCAGCAGCCCCGAGGCGGTCAGTACTGAAGCTTTCTTT
CDR3 protein: CASSPEAVSTEAFF

J gene: TRBJ2-3
D gene: .
V gene: TRBV14
clone size: once
CDR3 DNA: TGTGCCAGCAGCCAAGAATGGGCCTCCTTGACAGATACGCAGTATTTT
CDR3 protein: CASSQEWASLTDTQYF

J gene: TRBJ2-3
D gene: TRBD2
V gene: TRBV7-9
clone size: .
CDR3 DNA: TGTGCCAGCAGCTTAGCTAGCGGGGCTAGCACAGATACGCAGTATTTT
CDR3 protein: CASSLASGASTDTQYF

J gene: TRBJ2-1
D gene: .
V gene: TRBV27
clone size: once
CDR3 DNA: TGTGCCAGCAGTTCCCGGGACACTACTTACAATGAGCAGTTCTTC
CDR3 protein: CASSSRDTTYNEQFF

J gene: TRBJ1-3
D gene: .
V gene: TRBV28
clone size: .
CDR3 DNA: TGTGCCAGCAGTTCCCTGGGCAGCTCTGGAAACACCATATATTTT
CDR3 protein: CASSSLGSSGNTIYF

J gene: TRBJ1-5
D gene: TRBD1
V gene: TRBV19
clone size: .
CDR3 DNA: TGTGCCAGTACCGGGGACAGGGGAAAGCCCCAGCATTTT
CDR3 protein: CASTGDRGKPQHF

J gene: TRBJ2-1
D gene: TRBD2
V gene: TRBV4-3
clone size: .
CDR3 DNA: TGCGCCAGCAGCCAAGCCCTAGCGGGAGTAAATGAGCAGTTCTTC
CDR3 protein: CASSQALAGVNEQFF

J gene: TRBJ1-1
D gene: .
V gene: TRBV27
clone size: few
CDR3 DNA: TGTGCCAGCAGTTTGAGGAGAGGGATGAACACTGAAGCTTTCTTT
CDR3 protein: CASSLRRGMNTEAFF

J gene: TRBJ2-5
D gene: .
V gene: TRBV7-2
clone size: .
CDR3 DNA: TGTGCCAGCAGCTTAGGGGGGCAGGCGGGAGAGACCCAGTACTTC
CDR3 protein: CASSLGGQAGETQYF

J gene: TRBJ2-2
D gene: .
V gene: TRBV9
clone size: .
CDR3 DNA: TGTGCCAGCAGCCGCGGCCCACTCGGAAACACCGGGGAGCTGTTTTTT
CDR3 protein: CASSRGPLGNTGELFF

J gene: TRBJ1-4
D gene: .
V gene: TRBV4-3
clone size: .
CDR3 DNA: TGCGCCAGCAGCCTGGGGCCGGGGGCAACTAATGAAAAACTGTTTTTT
CDR3 protein: CASSLGPGATNEKLFF

J gene: TRBJ2-7
D gene: TRBD1
V gene: TRBV4-1
clone size: .
CDR3 DNA: TGCGCCAGCAGCCAAGACCGCAGGGGGAACTCCTACGAGCAGTACTTC
CDR3 protein: CASSQDRRGNSYEQYF

J gene: TRBJ2-2
D gene: .
V gene: TRBV6-5
clone size: .
CDR3 DNA: TGTGCCAGCATCAAGGGGGGGTCCACCGGGGAGCTGCTTTTT
CDR3 protein: CASIKGGSTGELLF

J gene: TRBJ2-5
D gene: TRBD2
V gene: TRBV7-6
clone size: .
CDR3 DNA: TGTGCCAGCAGCCCTCAGACTAGCGGGACGGAGACCCAGTACTTC
CDR3 protein: CASSPQTSGTETQYF

J gene: TRBJ2-7
D gene: .
V gene: TRBV7-2
clone size: .
CDR3 DNA: TGTGCCAGCAGCTTAGGGGTAGGGGACTACGAGCAGTACTTC
CDR3 protein: CASSLGVGDYEQYF